A selection of T cell receptor beta chains follows, all from one sample in a study of response to subunit inactivated influenza vaccine. TCRdb re-derived calls from the RT-PCR reads in MiXCR, one entry per CDR3 protein. The sample yields more than 450,000 distinct CDR3 sequences, approximately 10% seen once. These data were likewise used in another study, on T cells expressing NK-cell markers.

Material: PBMCs from blood, obtained on the day of vaccination. These receptors were obtained from a man aged 50 to 60 who received an inactivated influenza vaccine. The CDR3 runs from the conserved cysteine through the conserved F or W. A D gene is named only where the DNA matches it firmly. Part of the rows lack a size; the others show once, few, many or a class for expanded clones.

>few|-|TRBJ2-5|TRBV20-1
CSAPDSRSRLVQETQYF
TGCAGTGCTCCCGATTCCCGAAGCCGACTAGTTCAAGAGACCCAGTACTTC
>-|TRBD1|TRBJ2-7|TRBV10-3
CAISGDRDSYEQYF
TGTGCCATCAGTGGGGACAGGGACTCCTACGAGCAGTACTTC
>many|-|TRBJ1-6|TRBV6-5
CASSYEGNISPLHF
TGTGCCAGCAGTTACGAGGGTAACATTTCACCCCTCCACTTT
>-|TRBD2|TRBJ2-3|TRBV6-2/TRBV6-3
CASSYSPPGGHTRRTDTQYF
TGTGCCAGCAGTTACTCACCCCCGGGGGGTCATACCCGACGCACAGATACGCAGTATTTT
>-|TRBD2|TRBJ2-7|TRBV6-2/TRBV6-3
CASSQPSSSGRHEQYF
TGTGCCAGCAGTCAACCATCCTCTAGCGGGAGACACGAGCAGTACTTC
>-|TRBD1|TRBJ1-2|TRBV15
CATSIGTAYGYTF
TGTGCCACCAGCATCGGGACAGCCTATGGCTACACCTTC
>-|-|TRBJ1-1|TRBV28
CASSPYGRNTEAFF
TGTGCCAGCAGTCCCTATGGGCGGAACACTGAAGCTTTCTTT
>few|-|TRBJ2-7|TRBV27
CASSPSIPPVYEQYF
TGTGCCAGCAGTCCCTCGATCCCTCCGGTCTACGAGCAGTACTTC
>few|-|TRBJ2-5|TRBV14
CASSPQIARAETQYF
TGTGCCAGCAGCCCTCAGATCGCGAGGGCTGAGACCCAGTACTTC
>-|TRBD1|TRBJ1-2|TRBV4-1
CASSQSSWDRGIDGYTF
TGCGCCAGCAGCCAATCTTCCTGGGACAGGGGAATTGACGGCTACACCTTC
>-|TRBD2|TRBJ2-5|TRBV20-1
CSASRLAGGETQETQYF
TGCAGTGCTAGCAGACTAGCGGGGGGGGAGACCCAAGAGACCCAGTACTTC
>few|-|TRBJ2-2|TRBV2
CASLEGNPNTGELFF
TGTGCCAGCCTCGAGGGAAATCCGAACACCGGGGAGCTGTTTTTT
>few|-|TRBJ2-1|TRBV29-1
CSVAGPPVGYNEQFF
TGCAGCGTCGCGGGCCCCCCGGTAGGCTACAATGAGCAGTTCTTC
>many|-|TRBJ2-2|TRBV12-3/TRBV12-4
CASSSLAVFTGELFF
TGTGCCAGCAGTTCCTTAGCGGTATTCACCGGGGAGCTGTTTTTT
>-|-|TRBJ2-5|TRBV12-5
CASGLGIVGETQYF
TGTGCTAGTGGTTTGGGAATAGTAGGAGAGACCCAGTACTTC
>few|-|TRBJ2-7|TRBV6-5
CASSYPASPNEQYF
TGTGCCAGCAGTTATCCGGCTAGTCCCAACGAGCAGTACTTC
>-|TRBD1|TRBJ2-7|TRBV7-2
CASSGQRQGPYEQYF
TGTGCCAGCAGCGGACAAAGACAGGGTCCCTACGAGCAGTACTTC
>few|TRBD2|TRBJ2-1|TRBV30
CAWSVGYSGAYNEQFF
TGTGCCTGGAGTGTAGGGTATAGCGGGGCGTACAATGAGCAGTTCTTC
>-|TRBD2|TRBJ2-3|TRBV9
CASSVALAGYTDTQYF
TGTGCCAGCAGCGTAGCGCTAGCGGGATACACAGATACGCAGTATTTT
>many|-|TRBJ2-7|TRBV18
CASSPYRDEQYF
TGTGCCAGCTCACCGTACAGGGACGAGCAGTACTTC
>few|-|TRBJ2-3|TRBV24-1
CATSGHRTDTQYF
TGTGCCACCAGTGGGCACCGCACAGATACGCAGTATTTT
>few|TRBD1|TRBJ1-5|TRBV7-2
CASSTRDRGPQPQHF
TGTGCCAGCAGCACCCGGGACAGGGGCCCTCAGCCCCAGCATTTT
>few|-|TRBJ1-6|TRBV28
CASSFLRSPLHF
TGTGCCAGCAGTTTTTTGCGTTCACCCCTCCACTTT
>-|TRBD1|TRBJ2-5|TRBV20-1
CSASVQGQLETQYF
TGCAGTGCTAGTGTCCAGGGACAGTTAGAGACCCAGTACTTC